This TCR beta chain was identified in a study of post-analysis software for immune sequencing data (dated by TCRdb to between 2014 and 2017). General notes on the study: Relapsing-remitting, secondary progressive and progressive-relapsing multiple sclerosis were recorded as disease courses, and subtype annotation was lacking for some patients. A subset of samples was prepared in parallel using single-end sample barcoding, then pooled and co-amplified after Illumina adapter ligation. The multiple sclerosis patient repertoires were compared with about a dozen previously published healthy control repertoires from donors aged about 6 to 26 years.

Remarks on this clonotype: Its recognized antigen is unknown. No base quality information exists; no much larger clone differs at one position.

Library method: PCR. Data came from an Illumina HiSeq 2500. To reduce PCR and sequencing biases, unique molecular identifiers were incorporated into the TCR beta cDNA libraries. Per 1 to 10 million input T cells, some 500,000 cDNA molecules were obtained, such that each molecule approximated one T cell. The patient libraries were prepared and sequenced using the same protocol as the earlier healthy control dataset. Samples belonging to the same batch were prepared together, multiplexed and sequenced on a shared HiSeq lane. Processing in the source paper ran as follows. MIGEC was used to process the raw barcoded reads, and molecular identifier groups with only a single read were discarded before consensus assembly and CDR3 extraction. Clonotype tables were post-analysed with VDJtools, and diversity was normalized by down-sampling all datasets to the smallest sample size. In repertoire overlap clustering, CDR3 amino acid sequences, but not nucleotide sequences, were matched to correct batch-related cross-sample contamination. TCRdb cleaned the public reads at Q25 with fastp, built clones with MiXCR and kept in-frame beta chains. Rows are unified per CDR3 protein, each entry keeping the most common DNA and genes. V and J calls and clone size were set by TCRdb, not the authors. The sample profile shows roughly 730,000 distinct CDR3 sequences; 25% to 30% of them were found once. The top ten constitute roughly 0.57% of the sample.

Overall results and qualifications from the work: The control group was slightly older than the multiple sclerosis patient group. Patients showed significantly higher frequencies than controls for 4 or 5 TRBV segments, among them TRBV5-6, TRBV5-1 and TRBV20-1. Multiple sclerosis patients had significantly lower normalized Chao1 diversity than controls, a result that suggests substantial peripheral T-cell clonal expansion. When samples were clustered directly using the F measure, samples prepared in the same batch co-clustered strongly, which prompted a batch-effect correction.

For CDR1 and CDR2, the germline V gene lists SGHDN and FVKESK. The CDR3 numbers 15 residues from cysteine through phenylalanine. Only CDR3 DNA is held: 45 bases, read in frame from base 1. V was cut back by 1 base and J by 6 bases, leaving a gap of 13 bases between them. To demonstrate the VDJtools post-analysis software, the study profiled TCR beta repertoires from the peripheral blood of under 15 young patients with multiple sclerosis. Multiple sclerosis patients were children and adolescents aged about 6 to 17 years. The rearranged chain carries TRBV14 and TRBJ2-1; the D gene is perhaps TRBD1 or TRBD2, as each covers 6 bases. The sequenced sample consisted of blood. This TCR was recovered from a girl aged 10 to 17 with multiple sclerosis. The CDR3 region reads CASSQGASGANEQFF. The sequenced DNA is TGTGCCAGCAGCCAAGGAGCTTCGGGGGCCAATGAGCAGTTCTTC.